This T cell receptor (beta chain) appears in the sequencing data of a study of regulatory T cells in long-lasting Graves disease. General study findings and limits: Favored gene segments in persistent disease were TRBV28, TRBJ1-2 and TRBJ2-5.

This clonotype was detected many times. Antigen unknown. iRepertoire HTBI primers and Arm-PCR of CDR3 regions built TCR beta libraries. Each CDR3 protein is one row after TCRdb ran MiXCR on the multiplex PCR reads. The sample includes 350,000 to 450,000 distinct CDR3 sequences, approximately 23% of them seen just once. Trimming took 3 bases from V and 5 from J, leaving 19 bases between them. The germline V gene encodes CDR1 SEHNR and CDR2 FQNEAQ (reference sequence). The CDR3 has 16 residues. The time point denotes: persistent/refractory GD, antithyroid drugs over 5 years with positive TRAb. TCR sequences were obtained from RNA taken from PBMCs.

The chain combines TRBV7-9 with TRBJ2-5; the D gene is possibly TRBD1 (6 bases). The clonotype originates from a woman in her 40s with Graves disease. Material: peripheral blood mononuclear cells (PBMCs), obtained when the disease was refractory, from a patient treated with antithyroid drugs. CDR3 amino acids: CASSFGPGHRRETQYF. CDR3 DNA sequence: TGTGCCAGCAGCTTCGGACCGGGACACCGCCGTGAGACCCAGTACTTC.